What follows is one TCR beta chain and its context. As processed by the authors: Amplification of reference gene primers was used by the study to estimate nucleated cell counts. Sequencing was performed with immunoSEQ multiplex PCR; in TCRdb, only in-frame clones are kept and a portion is missing. That table furnishes V, J and clone size, whereas the DNA furnished D and trimming. Here the sample spans a few hundred thousand clones, approximately 85% being singletons. The CDR3 covers 13 residues. V was shortened by 3 bases and J by 2 bases, with 5 bases between the two germline ends. Germline CDR1 GTSNPN, CDR2 SVGIG (reference sequence). Seattle's cohort entered during active infection and was followed longitudinally. The entry originates in a study of blood T cell repertoires in COVID-19. Turning to the study itself: From T cells, B-cell-depleted T cells, or PBMCs came the material, which was cDNA or gDNA.

The receptor was derived from a human donor with COVID-19, enrolled during active disease. The donor label of this sample is uncertain. Sequenced: peripheral blood. V is TRBV30 and J is TRBJ2-6; unclear D gene. This CDR3 is CAWRTAGANVLTF. The CDR3 nucleotides read TGTGCCTGGAGGACTGCTGGGGCCAACGTCCTGACTTTC.